This T cell receptor beta chain was captured in a study of CD8 T cells in ankylosing spondylitis. Trimming cost V 1 base and J 3 bases, with 4 bases left between them. Germline-derived CDR1 and CDR2 are SEHNR and FQNEAQ (reference sequence). This CDR3 spans 12 amino acids. With respect to this clonotype: Its antigen remains unknown.

Construction of TCR beta libraries was performed using quantitative 5'-RACE with molecular barcodes. Each CDR3 protein gets one entry after TCRdb re-called the 5' RACE reads with MiXCR. The sample includes about 340,000 distinct CDR3 sequences, roughly 14% of them seen just once. Regarding the study as a whole: The authors found the disease-linked clones to be CD8+ and relatively rare in peripheral blood. The authors reported significant enrichment of disease-linked clones in matched ankylosing spondylitis synovial fluid.

This sequence joins TRBV7-9 and TRBJ2-7, with D unresolved. Sample: blood, either unsorted or a sorted T cell fraction (not recorded which). This TCR was recovered from a male donor with ankylosing spondylitis or in good health (not recorded which). The CDR3, as DNA: TGTGCCAGCAGCTTAGAGATCTACGAGCAGTACTTC. Amino acids: CASSLEIYEQYF.